The rows below give T cell receptor beta chains drawn from one sample of a study of blood T cell repertoires in COVID-19. Sequencing was performed with immunoSEQ multiplex PCR; in TCRdb, only in-frame clones are kept and a portion is missing. Among a few hundred thousand clones listed, over 75% were seen once. The sequencing input was peripheral blood. Source of these receptors: a human donor in a cohort sampled during active COVID-19. Both conserved end residues are part of each CDR3. Each record gives: J gene, V gene, D gene, clone size, CDR3 protein, CDR3 DNA. D genes are given only for firm matches. Some rows mark clone size as missing; the rest say once, few, many or name a class of expanded clone.

j_call: TRBJ2-3; v_call: TRBV13; d_call: TRBD1; clone_size: NA; cdr3_aa: CASSRRLRDRGQDTQYF; cdr3_nt: TGTGCCAGCAGCAGAAGACTCCGGGACAGGGGGCAAGATACGCAGTATTTT
j_call: TRBJ2-1; v_call: TRBV3-1/TRBV3-2; d_call: NA; clone_size: once; cdr3_aa: CASSRTGNEQFF; cdr3_nt: TGTGCCAGCAGCCGAACGGGGAATGAGCAGTTCTTC
j_call: TRBJ1-3; v_call: TRBV7-6; d_call: NA; clone_size: NA; cdr3_aa: CASSLATGTGNTIYF; cdr3_nt: TGTGCCAGCAGCTTAGCTACGGGAACCGGAAACACCATATATTTT
j_call: TRBJ2-1; v_call: TRBV5-6; d_call: TRBD2; clone_size: once; cdr3_aa: CASSPGLAAYNEQFF; cdr3_nt: TGTGCCAGCAGCCCTGGACTAGCGGCTTACAATGAGCAGTTCTTC
j_call: TRBJ1-2; v_call: TRBV7-9; d_call: NA; clone_size: NA; cdr3_aa: CASSQENYGYTF; cdr3_nt: TGTGCCAGCAGCCAGGAAAACTATGGCTACACCTTC
j_call: TRBJ2-7; v_call: TRBV3-1/TRBV3-2; d_call: TRBD1; clone_size: once; cdr3_aa: CASSQGPQGTYEQYF; cdr3_nt: TGTGCCAGCAGCCAAGGACCACAGGGGACCTACGAGCAGTACTTC
j_call: TRBJ2-2; v_call: TRBV11-3; d_call: TRBD2; clone_size: once; cdr3_aa: CASSSIAGGSGELFF; cdr3_nt: TGTGCCAGCAGCTCGATAGCGGGAGGGAGCGGGGAGCTGTTTTTT
j_call: TRBJ1-1; v_call: TRBV5-4; d_call: NA; clone_size: NA; cdr3_aa: CASSSGLWTEAFF; cdr3_nt: TGTGCCAGCAGCTCGGGTTTGTGGACTGAAGCTTTCTTT
j_call: TRBJ1-5; v_call: TRBV4-2; d_call: NA; clone_size: few; cdr3_aa: CASSRFSSNQPQHF; cdr3_nt: TGTGCCAGCAGCCGGTTCAGTAGCAATCAGCCCCAGCATTTT
j_call: TRBJ1-3; v_call: TRBV6-2/TRBV6-3; d_call: NA; clone_size: NA; cdr3_aa: CASSYSPGNTIYF; cdr3_nt: TGTGCCAGCAGTTACTCTCCGGGAAACACCATATATTTT
j_call: TRBJ2-2; v_call: TRBV29-1; d_call: TRBD1; clone_size: NA; cdr3_aa: CSVLTGGSYGELFF; cdr3_nt: TGCAGCGTTCTGACAGGGGGCAGCTACGGGGAGCTGTTTTTT
j_call: TRBJ1-5; v_call: TRBV5-4; d_call: NA; clone_size: NA; cdr3_aa: CASSLAGGGNQPQHF; cdr3_nt: TGTGCCAGCAGCTTGGCGGGAGGTGGCAATCAGCCCCAGCATTTT
j_call: TRBJ2-2; v_call: TRBV6-4; d_call: TRBD2; clone_size: NA; cdr3_aa: CASSAAAGGRELFF; cdr3_nt: TGTGCCAGCAGTGCCGCAGCGGGAGGGAGGGAGCTGTTTTTT
j_call: TRBJ2-7; v_call: TRBV6-1; d_call: TRBD2; clone_size: NA; cdr3_aa: CASSEAGGRAYEQYF; cdr3_nt: TGTGCCAGCAGTGAAGCGGGCGGGAGGGCCTACGAGCAGTACTTC
j_call: TRBJ2-6; v_call: TRBV18; d_call: NA; clone_size: NA; cdr3_aa: CAGQGSSGANVLTF; cdr3_nt: TGTGCCGGCCAGGGGAGCTCTGGGGCCAACGTCCTGACTTTC
j_call: TRBJ2-5; v_call: TRBV7-6; d_call: NA; clone_size: NA; cdr3_aa: CASSLGLLPSFSQETQYF; cdr3_nt: TGTGCCAGCAGCTTAGGTCTCTTGCCTAGCTTCAGCCAAGAGACCCAGTACTTC
j_call: TRBJ2-1; v_call: TRBV6-5; d_call: NA; clone_size: NA; cdr3_aa: CASGFSGYNEQFF; cdr3_nt: TGTGCCAGCGGCTTTTCAGGGTACAATGAGCAGTTCTTC
j_call: TRBJ1-3; v_call: TRBV5-5; d_call: TRBD1; clone_size: NA; cdr3_aa: CASSLAGDSLGGNTIYF; cdr3_nt: TGTGCCAGCAGCTTGGCCGGGGACAGCCTTGGAGGAAACACCATATATTTT
j_call: TRBJ2-7; v_call: TRBV4-1; d_call: NA; clone_size: NA; cdr3_aa: CASSQAVSGEPYEQYF; cdr3_nt: TGCGCCAGCAGCCAAGCCGTGAGCGGCGAGCCCTACGAGCAGTACTTC
j_call: TRBJ2-7; v_call: TRBV5-6; d_call: NA; clone_size: NA; cdr3_aa: CASSFGWSEQYF; cdr3_nt: TGTGCCAGCAGCTTTGGGTGGAGCGAGCAGTACTTC
j_call: TRBJ2-2; v_call: TRBV19; d_call: TRBD1; clone_size: NA; cdr3_aa: CASTGDGRGHRNTGELFF; cdr3_nt: TGTGCCAGTACGGGCGACGGAAGGGGGCACAGGAACACCGGGGAGCTGTTTTTT
j_call: TRBJ2-5; v_call: TRBV5-6; d_call: TRBD2; clone_size: NA; cdr3_aa: CASRFGLAGVSGTQYF; cdr3_nt: TGTGCCAGCAGGTTTGGACTAGCGGGAGTTTCGGGGACCCAGTACTTC
j_call: TRBJ2-1; v_call: TRBV9; d_call: TRBD2; clone_size: NA; cdr3_aa: CASSDKLAGGRTAQFF; cdr3_nt: TGTGCCAGCAGCGATAAACTAGCGGGGGGGCGTACGGCGCAGTTCTTC
j_call: TRBJ1-1; v_call: TRBV19; d_call: NA; clone_size: few; cdr3_aa: CASRLVLLGSEAFF; cdr3_nt: TGTGCCAGCCGACTAGTATTGCTTGGGTCTGAAGCTTTCTTT
j_call: TRBJ1-2; v_call: TRBV9; d_call: TRBD1; clone_size: NA; cdr3_aa: CASSVDGTEGLYGYTF; cdr3_nt: TGTGCCAGCAGCGTAGATGGGACAGAGGGATTATATGGCTACACCTTC